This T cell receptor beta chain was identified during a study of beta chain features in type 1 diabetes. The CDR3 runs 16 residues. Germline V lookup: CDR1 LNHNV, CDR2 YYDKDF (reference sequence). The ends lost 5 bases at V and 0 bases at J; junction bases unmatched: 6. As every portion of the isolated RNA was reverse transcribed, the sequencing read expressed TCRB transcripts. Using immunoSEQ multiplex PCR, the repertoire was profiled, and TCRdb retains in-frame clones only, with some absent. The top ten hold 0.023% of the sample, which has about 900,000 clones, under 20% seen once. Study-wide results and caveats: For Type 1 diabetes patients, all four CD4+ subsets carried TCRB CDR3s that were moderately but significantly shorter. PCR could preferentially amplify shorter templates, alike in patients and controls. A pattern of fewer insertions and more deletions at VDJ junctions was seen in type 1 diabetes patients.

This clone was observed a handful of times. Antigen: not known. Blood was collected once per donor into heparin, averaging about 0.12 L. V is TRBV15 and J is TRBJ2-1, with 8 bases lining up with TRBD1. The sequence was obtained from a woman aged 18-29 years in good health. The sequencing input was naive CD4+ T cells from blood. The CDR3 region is CATSQDRASSYNEQFF. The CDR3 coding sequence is TGTGCCACCAGCCAGGACAGGGCTAGCTCCTACAATGAGCAGTTCTTC.